This T cell receptor beta chain was recovered during a study of cytomegalovirus exposure and HLA in healthy donors. Study observations and caveats: TCR beta sequences reportedly predicted the HLA-A and HLA-B alleles of most subjects accurately. Presence/absence comparisons presumed near-even sequencing depth among donors.

Germline V gene lookup returns CDR1 GTSNPN and CDR2 SVGIG (reference sequence). Trimming removed 4 bases at V and 0 bases at J, with 21 bases between. The CDR3 is 17 amino acids. As for this clone: What it binds is not known.

The PCR was carried out with 60 Vbeta primers and 13 Jbeta primers. Clones were sequenced by immunoSEQ multiplex PCR, and TCRdb holds only the in-frame ones, with some missing. Of 180,000 or so clones listed, 81% are singletons. The sequence derives from a woman between 18 and 30 years old in good health and CMV-seropositive. The chain has TRBV30 and TRBJ1-1; D might be TRBD1 (5 bases). Sequencing was done on a sample of PBMCs. The CDR3 loop is CAWNRGVSRNMNTEAFF. The CDR3 nucleotides are TGTGCCTGGAATCGGGGGGTATCCCGTAATATGAACACTGAAGCTTTCTTT.